These 13 T cell receptor beta chains share one sample of origin, sequenced in a study of blood T cell repertoires in COVID-19. Here immunoSEQ multiplex PCR was the method, and the copy in TCRdb shows in-frame clones only, minus some. The sample includes around 370,000 clones, around 91% of them seen just once. Sequencing was done on a sample of peripheral blood. These receptors were taken from a young woman who had recovered from COVID-19.

CDR3 region: CASSYGGGQANTEAFF. The CDR3 DNA sequence: TGCGCCAGCAGCTACGGGGGAGGACAGGCCAACACTGAAGCTTTCTTT. The rearrangement uses TRBV4-1 and TRBJ1-1, with 7 bases identical to TRBD1. V lost 5 bases, J lost 2 bases, and 11 bases stayed unmatched. Germline CDR1 MGHRA, CDR2 YSYEKL. This CDR3 is 16 amino acids long.

This chain uses TRBV11-2 with TRBJ2-7; a weak D match, TRBD2 (5 bases). There are 14 residues in the CDR3. Per germline, CDR1 SGHAT and CDR2 FQNNGV. Trimming took off 1 base at V and 3 bases at J, with 10 bases between the two ends. Here the CDR3 DNA reads TGTGCCAGCAGCTTAGGTGGGAGTAACTACGAGCAGTACGTC. It translates to CASSLGGSNYEQYV.

This clone was seen only once. The chain employs TRBV6-5 and TRBJ1-2; perhaps TRBD1 as D (5 bases). V lost 7 bases and J 8 bases, leaving 17 bases between the germline ends. Germline CDR1 is MNHEY and CDR2 is SVGAGI. This CDR3 is 13 amino acids long. The CDR3 nucleotides read TGTGCCAGCAATGGGGCAGGGAAATACGGCTACACCTTC. Protein: CASNGAGKYGYTF.

The chain couples TRBV6-6 to TRBJ1-1; TRBD1 might be the D (5 bases). V was trimmed by 2 bases and J by 1 base, leaving 5 bases between them. The V gene's germline CDR1 is MNHNY and CDR2 SVGAGI (reference sequence). This CDR3 contains 13 residues. CDR3 sequence: CASSYDRNTEAFF. The DNA for the CDR3 is TGTGCCAGCAGTTACGACAGGAACACTGAAGCTTTCTTT.

This chain uses TRBV15 with TRBJ2-1; D possibly corresponds to TRBD2 (6 bases). V lost 11 bases and J 0 bases, leaving 17 bases between the germline ends. The CDR3 contains 15 residues. CDR1 is LNHNV and CDR2 is YYDKDF in the germline V gene (reference sequence). CDR3 in amino acids: CASQVAGSSYNEQFF. The CDR3 DNA sequence: TGTGCCTCCCAGGTGGCCGGGAGCTCCTACAATGAGCAGTTCTTC.

Only one count was recorded for this clone. The chain couples TRBV19 to TRBJ1-2; tentative D call: TRBD1 (6 bases). Germline V gene lookup returns CDR1 LNHDA and CDR2 SQIVND (reference sequence). This CDR3 comprises 18 residues. The V end was cut by 2 bases, the J end by 3 bases, with 22 bases between. In DNA form, the CDR3 reads TGTGCCAGTAGTATATCTCTAGGACGGGGGGGCTCTGACTATGGCTACACCTTC. This codes for CASSISLGRGGSDYGYTF.

This sequence joins TRBV7-2 and TRBJ2-5, with TRBD1 matching over 12 bases. CDR3 length: 16 residues. V lost 1 base, J lost 5 bases, and 5 bases stayed unmatched. Per germline, CDR1 SGHTA and CDR2 FQGNSA. CDR3 region: CASSLEGQGAWETQYF. The DNA of the CDR3 is TGTGCCAGCAGCTTAGAGGGACAGGGGGCTTGGGAGACCCAGTACTTC.

The chain carries TRBV11-2 and TRBJ2-1; tentatively, D is TRBD2 (7 bases). Germline loops: CDR1 SGHAT, CDR2 FQNNGV. Trimming stripped 5 bases from V and 10 bases from J, with 15 bases between. This CDR3 has 13 amino acids. CDR3 nucleotides: TGTGCCAGCAGCCCCGGGGGGCGGGGGGAGCAGTTCTTC. Its translation: CASSPGGRGEQFF.

The rearrangement uses TRBV9 and TRBJ1-4, with 8 bases lining up with TRBD1. V lost 4 bases and J lost 6; bases outside the gene matches: 11. CDR1 is SGDLS and CDR2 is YYNGEE in the germline V gene. The CDR3 is made up of 16 amino acids. The CDR3 nucleotides read TGTGCCAGCAGCTTCTTAACAGGGACAGGCGATGAAAAACTGTTTTTT. This encodes CASSFLTGTGDEKLFF.

The V gene is TRBV21-1, the J gene TRBJ1-3; the DNA was not compared with TRBD1, the D call given in the table. TRBV21-1 is tagged as a pseudogene. CDR3 size: 17 residues. CDR3 residues: CASSKEQYFQPGNTIYF. CDR3 coding DNA: TGTGCCAGCAGCAAAGAACAGTATTTTCAACCTGGAAACACCATATATTTT.

This chain connects TRBV30 to TRBJ1-2; 10 bases match TRBD1. The CDR3 is made up of 16 amino acids. Per germline, CDR1 GTSNPN and CDR2 SVGIG (reference sequence). V lost 3 bases and J lost 2; bases outside the gene matches: 9. The CDR3, as DNA: TGTGCCTGGAGCTCCTTTAGACAGGGGGCGAACTATGGCTACACCTTC. This translates into CAWSSFRQGANYGYTF.

This chain uses TRBV11-2 with TRBJ2-1; D might be TRBD1 (5 bases). V was pared by 6 bases and J by 9 bases, with 15 bases between. Germline V gene data show CDR1 as SGHAT and CDR2 as FQNNGV. The CDR3 has 13 amino acids. Written as DNA, the CDR3 is TGTGCCAGCAGTCCCCCAGAAAGGGGTGAGCAGTTCTTC. It specifies CASSPPERGEQFF.

This chain connects TRBV4-3 to TRBJ1-2; D gene ambiguous. The CDR3 loop spans 13 amino acids. Between the trimmed V and J ends, which lost 3 bases and 4 bases, there was a span of 9 bases. From germline, CDR1 is LGHNA and CDR2 YSLEER. The CDR3 nucleotides are TGCGCCAGCAGCCATTCTACCGGCTATGGCTACACCTTC. It codes for CASSHSTGYGYTF.